This TCR beta chain emerged from a study of blood T cell repertoires in COVID-19. V lost 4 bases, J lost 4 bases, and 10 bases stayed unmatched. CDR1 and CDR2 from the germline V gene are KGHSH and LQKENI. CDR3 size: 15 residues. Authors' processing steps: Scientists estimated how many nucleated cells there were by amplifying reference gene primers. The protocol was immunoSEQ multiplex PCR, while the TCRdb copy is restricted to in-frame clones and leaves out a portion. V, J and clone size derive from that table, while D and trimming were established from the DNA sequence. This sample has 200,000 to 300,000 clones; 88% occur once, and the top ten carry over 4%.

Sequencing input: peripheral blood. The rearrangement uses TRBV18 and TRBJ2-7; 7 bases line up with TRBD1. The clonotype originates from a man aged 55 to 70 who had recovered from COVID-19. CDR3 sequence reads: CASSLQTGYSYEQYF. The CDR3 DNA sequence: TGTGCCAGCTCACTCCAGACAGGGTACAGTTACGAGCAGTACTTC.